Described below is a single TCR beta chain sequence and its context. Only in-frame clones appear in the TCRdb table, and some are missing; sequencing was by immunoSEQ multiplex PCR. The sample carries about 1.1 million clones, 70% to 80% recorded once. The record originates from a study of shared clonotypes between healthy human individuals. V gave up 2 bases and J gave up 1 base, with 11 bases separating them. CDR1 and CDR2 from the germline V gene are MGHDK and SYGVNS. The CDR3 covers 15 residues. The clonotype comes from a man aged 18 to 30 in good health. Some clones in this sample may be carry-over from other donors' samples. This rearrangement joins TRBV25-1 to TRBJ1-1; a weak D match, TRBD1 (5 bases). Sequenced input: memory CD4+ T cells from PBMCs. As to subset: CD45RA-negative fraction. In DNA, the CDR3 is TGTGCCAGCAGTGAAGGAGGGGCGGGGAACACTGAAGCTTTCTTT. This gives the protein CASSEGGAGNTEAFF.